The 20 T cell receptor beta chains in this list originate from one sample, sequenced in a study of vaccination effects on CD4 cells after COVID-19. Sequencing followed a ViraFEST assay step that expanded antigen-specific CD4+ T cells with viral peptide pools. Following culture for approximately 11 days, CD4+ T cells were isolated. Participants were given two doses of BNT162b2 or mRNA-1273 vaccine. For these receptors, no antigen is known. Assay: immunoSEQ multiplex PCR; the TCRdb copy retains only in-frame clones and omits some. The table includes tens of thousands of clones, about 80% detected once. Sequenced here: CD4+ T cells from PBMCs cultured with HCoV-229E spike peptides, sampled after COVID-19 vaccination. The receptors shown here come from a human donor who received a COVID-19 vaccine.

The chain links TRBV6-5 to TRBJ1-5; D not certain. Germline V CDR1 and CDR2: MNHEY, SVGAGI. V was pared by 2 bases and J by 2 bases, with 10 bases between. The CDR3 is made up of 15 amino acids. The CDR3 sequence: CASSYDGSRNQPQHF. CDR3 nucleotide sequence: TGTGCCAGCAGTTACGATGGATCTCGCAATCAGCCCCAGCATTTT.

The chain links TRBV28 to TRBJ2-4, with TRBD2 matching 7 bases. CDR3 length: 15 residues. Germline CDR1 is MDHEN and CDR2 is SYDVKM. Losses at the gene ends were 2 bases for V and 0 bases for J; bases not matched to a gene: 1. The CDR3 nucleotides read TGTGCCAGCAGTTTAAGGGAGGGAGCCAAAAACATTCAGTACTTC. This codes for CASSLREGAKNIQYF.

The rearrangement joins TRBV5-1 to TRBJ2-5; 12 bases agree with TRBD1. This CDR3 has 15 residues. Germline V gene data show CDR1 as SGHRS and CDR2 as YFSETQ. Trimming removed 4 bases from V and 9 bases from J; junction bases left unmatched: 10. CDR3 DNA: TGCGCCAGCAGCGAAACAACCGGGACAGGGGGCGCCCAGTACTTC. It translates to CASSETTGTGGAQYF.

J is TRBJ1-1 and V is TRBV7-3, with TRBD1 as a possible D gene (6 bases). Germline CDR1 and CDR2: SGHTA and FQGTGA. The CDR3 sequence is 14 residues long. Trimming took off 5 bases at V and 10 bases at J, with 20 bases between the two ends. CDR3: CASSPGGAGKRAFF. In DNA form, the CDR3 reads TGTGCCAGCAGCCCTGGGGGGGCTGGGAAGAGAGCTTTCTTT. The whole variable domain, remainder taken from reference TRBV7-3 and TRBJ1-1, is GAGVSQTPSNKVTEKGKYVELRCDPISGHTALYWYRQSLGQGPEFLIYFQGTGAADDSGLPNDRFFAVRPEGSVSTLKIQRTERGDSAVYLCASSPGGAGKRAFFGQGTRLTVV.

The chain is built from TRBV2 and TRBJ2-2; the D is unclear. V was pared by 7 bases and J by 8 bases, with 11 bases between. From germline, CDR1 is SNHLY and CDR2 FYNNEI. The CDR3 extends over 12 amino acids. Here the CDR3 DNA reads TGTGCCAGCAATTTTTTCGCTGGGGAGCTGTTTTTT. This encodes CASNFFAGELFF.

The J gene is TRBJ1-6, the V gene TRBV7-9, with 9 bases aligning to TRBD1. CDR1 is SEHNR, CDR2 FQNEAQ, per germline (reference sequence). The CDR3 loop spans 14 amino acids. V lost 3 bases, J lost 10 bases, and 4 bases stayed unmatched. The CDR3 coding sequence is TGTGCCAGCAGCTTGGGACAGGGACTATCACCCCTCCACTTT. The encoded protein is CASSLGQGLSPLHF.

The V and J genes are TRBV30 and TRBJ2-7; D is tentatively TRBD1 or TRBD2 (6 bases each). Looked up from germline, CDR1 is GTSNPN and CDR2 is SVGIG (reference sequence). The CDR3 loop spans 12 amino acids. V gave up 2 bases and J gave up 6 bases, with 11 bases separating them. CDR3 in amino acids: CAWSTGGPEQYV. CDR3 coding DNA: TGTGCCTGGAGTACCGGGGGCCCCGAGCAGTACGTC.

The CDR3 reads CASSFTGGREKLFF. The CDR3 DNA follows: TGTGCCAGCAGTTTTACAGGGGGAAGAGAAAAACTGTTTTTT. The chain employs TRBV6-5 and TRBJ1-4; 8 nucleotides align to TRBD1. The junction had 6 bases not matched to a gene; V was cut back by 4 bases and J by 8 bases. The CDR3 contains 14 residues. Germline CDR1 and CDR2: MNHEY and SVGAGI.

The chain has TRBV3-1 (or the pseudogene TRBV3-2) and TRBJ2-3; 9 bases align to TRBD1. CDR1 and CDR2 (germline): LGHDT, YNNKEL (reference sequence). This CDR3 comprises 17 residues. Germline trimming cut 0 bases from V and 0 bases from J; bases unmatched to any gene: 4. Here the CDR3 DNA reads TGTGCCAGCAGCCAAGACCCGACAGGGGGAAGCACAGATACGCAGTATTTT. Encoded protein: CASSQDPTGGSTDTQYF.

This sequence joins TRBV5-1 and TRBJ2-7, with a possible D match to TRBD1 (6 bases). The CDR3 extends over 15 amino acids. The germline V gene has CDR1 SGHRS and CDR2 YFSETQ. The V end lost 0 bases, the J end lost 6 bases, and 16 bases lay between the germline ends. The CDR3 here is CASSLDGRGTPEQYV. DNA for the CDR3: TGCGCCAGCAGCTTGGACGGCAGGGGCACTCCCGAGCAGTACGTC.

In this sample, this clone turned up a few times. V gene TRBV2 combines with J gene TRBJ1-4; possible D gene TRBD1, 6 bases. Trimming removed 6 bases at V and 5 bases at J, with 16 bases between. Germline CDR1 and CDR2: SNHLY and FYNNEI. The CDR3 contains 15 residues. This CDR3 is CASRGQRGGNEKLFF. The CDR3 nucleotides read TGTGCCAGCAGAGGACAGAGAGGGGGGAATGAAAAACTGTTTTTT. The whole variable domain, remainder taken from reference TRBV2 and TRBJ1-4, is EPEVTQTPSHQVTQMGQEVILRCVPISNHLYFYWYRQILGQKVEFLVSFYNNEISEKSEIFDDQFSVERPDGSNFTLKIRSTKLEDSAMYFCASRGQRGGNEKLFFGSGTQLSVL.

The J gene is TRBJ2-3, the V gene TRBV10-1; no firm D call. This CDR3 has 13 residues. V lost 9 bases and J 4 bases, leaving 14 bases between the germline ends. Germline CDR1 WNHNN, CDR2 SYGVQD (reference sequence). The CDR3 loop reads CASGEVHPDTQYF. In nucleotides, the CDR3 is TGCGCCAGTGGTGAAGTCCACCCAGATACGCAGTATTTT.

The J gene is TRBJ1-2, the V gene TRBV19; weak D call: TRBD1 (6 bases). The germline gives CDR1 LNHDA, CDR2 SQIVND (reference sequence). V gave up 5 bases and J gave up 3 bases, with 16 bases separating them. CDR3 length equals 15 residues. CDR3 bases: TGTGCCAGTAGTCGCGACAGGTCTACTTACTATGGCTACACCTTC. As protein: CASSRDRSTYYGYTF.

This chain uses TRBV14 with TRBJ1-2, with 7 bases that match TRBD1. V lost 4 bases to trimming and J lost 0 bases; unmatched junction nucleotides: 2. The CDR3 is made up of 14 amino acids. Per germline, CDR1 SGHDN and CDR2 FVKESK. The CDR3 sequence is CASSPRGPNYGYTF. The CDR3 DNA sequence: TGTGCCAGCAGCCCAAGGGGGCCTAACTATGGCTACACCTTC.

CDR3 protein: CASLTGGGRTGELFF. The CDR3 DNA follows: TGTGCCAGCCTCACAGGGGGGGGAAGGACCGGGGAGCTGTTTTTT. The rearrangement joins TRBV5-6 to TRBJ2-2, with D possibly being TRBD1 (8 bases). This CDR3 is built from 15 residues. CDR1 and CDR2 from the germline V gene are SGHDT and YYEEEE. Trimming took 7 bases from V and 5 from J, leaving 18 bases between them.

This clone has more than one count but fewer than ten. At one end the junction does not follow the germline gene, possibly because of a read error. The genes are TRBV12-3 or TRBV12-4 and TRBJ1-2; D might be TRBD1 (6 bases). The CDR3 is 11 amino acids. The CDR3 DNA is TGTGCCAGCAGTGGGCACCGGGACACCCACTTC. Translated: CASSGHRDTHF.

This chain links TRBV5-1 with TRBJ1-1; 12 bases are shared with TRBD1. CDR1 and CDR2 from the germline V gene are SGHRS and YFSETQ. This CDR3 is 15 amino acids long. V was clipped by 0 bases and J by 8 bases; unmatched bases: 5. The CDR3, as DNA: TGCGCCAGCAGCTTGGGAGGGACAGGGGGCGCGGAAGCTTTCTTT. This translates into CASSLGGTGGAEAFF.

This clone was recorded only once. The chain employs TRBV7-7 and TRBJ2-7; TRBD2 might be the D (6 bases). The CDR3 loop spans 14 amino acids. With 5 bases removed from V and 6 bases from J, the gap between germline ends came to 17 bases. Germline lookup yields CDR1 SSHAT and CDR2 FNYEAQ (reference sequence). The DNA for the CDR3 is TGTGCCAGCAGCGCAGGACACCCCGGGGGCGAGCAGTACGTC. It encodes CASSAGHPGGEQYV.

This clone showed up just a few times. The chain employs TRBV5-8 and TRBJ1-2; 8 positions match TRBD1. The CDR3 has 14 residues. V lost 3 bases and J lost 8; bases outside the gene matches: 9. Germline CDR1 SGHTS, CDR2 YDEGEE. CDR3 sequence reads: CASSSDRGVFGYTF. In DNA, the CDR3 is TGTGCCAGCAGCTCCGACAGGGGAGTGTTCGGCTACACCTTC. Full variable domain (outside the CDR3, taken from reference TRBV5-8 and TRBJ1-2): EAGVTQSPTHLIKTRGQQATLRCSPISGHTSVYWYQQALGLGLQFLLWYDEGEERNRGNFPPRFSGRQFPNYSSELNVNALELEDSALYLCASSSDRGVFGYTFGSGTRLTVV.

Here the CDR3 reads CASRDSMYEQYV. In DNA, the CDR3 is TGTGCCAGCAGGGACTCCATGTACGAGCAGTACGTC. J is TRBJ2-7 and V is TRBV28, with D perhaps matching TRBD2 (5 bases). Trimming took 6 bases from V and 4 from J, leaving 10 bases between them. This CDR3 region has 12 residues. The germline CDR1 and CDR2 sequences are MDHEN and SYDVKM.